This TCR beta chain was sequenced during a study of T cells in Graves' hyperthyroidism and ophthalmopathy. Authors of the study amplified TCR beta CDR3 regions from RNA transcripts. The TCR CDR3 was amplified in a first-round RT-PCR using the HTBI primer set. Each CDR3 protein is one row after TCRdb ran MiXCR on the multiplex PCR reads. Here the sample spans some 510,000 distinct CDR3 sequences, about 45% being singletons. This clonotype was counted ten times or more. The antigen is undetermined. Whole-study results and caveats: A model built on 13 V-J features separated ophthalmopathy from stable hyperthyroidism.

The TCR sequence derives from a woman between 18 and 29 years old with Graves' hyperthyroidism. Source material: peripheral blood or thyroid tissue (not recorded which).

The CDR3 DNA follows: TGTGCCAGCAGCCGGGGAAGCACAGGGACCCAGTACTTC. Its protein product is CASSRGSTGTQYF. The gene calls are TRBV6-5 and TRBJ2-5, with D perhaps TRBD1 or TRBD2 (5 bases each). The V gene's germline CDR1 is MNHEY and CDR2 SVGAGI. Trimming took 6 bases from V and 7 from J, leaving 15 bases between them. The CDR3 consists of 13 residues.